The 24 T cell receptor beta chains below were found in one sample sequenced in a study of blood T cell repertoires in COVID-19. Repertoires were generated with immunoSEQ multiplex PCR, while TCRdb's copy carries only in-frame clones and drops some. The sample includes a few hundred thousand clones, around 90% of them seen just once. The sequencing sample was made of PBMCs or T cells enriched from blood (not recorded which). The receptors come from a woman aged 18-29 years with acute COVID-19.

The V gene is TRBV6-5, the J gene TRBJ1-3; D is ambiguous. Per the germline V gene, CDR1 is MNHEY and CDR2 is SVGAGI. The CDR3 sequence is 13 residues long. V was cut by 7 bases and J by 4 bases, with 11 bases left in between. This CDR3 is CASINSWGNTIYF. In DNA form, the CDR3 reads TGTGCCAGCATAAATAGCTGGGGAAACACCATATATTTT.

This chain joins TRBV28 and TRBJ2-7, with TRBD1 identical over 8 bases. The CDR3 runs to 15 residues. The V segment lost 6 bases and the J segment 4 bases; nucleotides outside the gene matches: 11. CDR1 and CDR2 from the germline V gene are MDHEN and SYDVKM. The CDR3 region is CASRGDRTGSYEQYF. CDR3 sequence (DNA): TGTGCCAGCAGGGGGGACCGGACAGGGAGTTACGAGCAGTACTTC.

The CDR3 nucleotides are TGTGCCACCCAAGGGGACTACAATGAGCAGTTCTTC. Its translation is CATQGDYNEQFF. This chain uses TRBV24-1 with TRBJ2-1; possible D gene TRBD1, 5 bases. The CDR3 covers 12 residues. V dropped 9 bases and J dropped 3 bases, with 8 bases sitting between them. The germline gives CDR1 KGHDR, CDR2 SFDVKD.

This clone showed up just a few times. The chain joins TRBV19 to TRBJ2-1; 8 nucleotides line up with TRBD1. V was pared by 6 bases and J by 4 bases, with 8 bases of the junction left unmatched. Germline-derived CDR1 and CDR2 are LNHDA and SQIVND (reference sequence). The CDR3 extends over 15 amino acids. CDR3 DNA sequence: TGTGCCAGTAGACCAGACAGGGGAAAATACAATGAGCAGTTCTTC. Protein: CASRPDRGKYNEQFF.

The chain is built from TRBV3-1 (or the pseudogene TRBV3-2) and TRBJ2-7; 7 bases are a match to TRBD2. V trimming: 4 bases; J trimming: 1 base; junction bases outside the gene matches: 4. The CDR3 length is 14 residues. CDR1 is LGHDT and CDR2 is YNNKEL in the germline V gene (reference sequence). CDR3 sequence (DNA): TGTGCCAGCAGCCTGGCGGGAGATTCCTACGAGCAGTACTTC. Residues: CASSLAGDSYEQYF.

This rearrangement joins TRBV27 to TRBJ1-6; D is undetermined. This CDR3 spans 18 amino acids. Germline assignment: CDR1 MNHEY and CDR2 SMNVEV (reference sequence). The ends were cut back, 0 bases at V and 4 bases at J, with 16 bases in the middle. DNA for the CDR3: TGTGCCAGCAGTTTATCGATCGGCTCCGCGGGGTATAATTCACCCCTCCACTTT. This encodes CASSLSIGSAGYNSPLHF.

The chain links TRBV5-1 to TRBJ1-5; D call uncertain. The CDR3 loop spans 15 amino acids. The V gene lost 4 bases and the J gene lost 3 bases, with 14 bases spanning the gap. CDR1 is SGHRS, CDR2 YFSETQ, per germline. Here the CDR3 reads CASSPDGDYNQPQHF. CDR3 nucleotides: TGCGCCAGCAGCCCGGACGGAGACTACAATCAGCCCCAGCATTTT.

V and J are TRBV7-2 and TRBJ2-7; 10 nucleotides align to TRBD2. Germline trimming cut 1 base from V and 4 bases from J; bases unmatched to any gene: 4. In germline, CDR1 is SGHTA, CDR2 FQGNSA. The length of the CDR3 is 15 residues. This CDR3 reads CASSLGSSGSYEQYF. CDR3 DNA: TGTGCCAGCAGCTTAGGGTCTAGCGGGAGTTACGAGCAGTACTTC.

This chain joins TRBV7-8 and TRBJ2-5; the match to TRBD2 covers 8 bases. Germline V gene sequence: CDR1 SGHVS, CDR2 FQNEAQ. V trimming: 5 bases; J trimming: 4 bases; junction bases outside the gene matches: 12. This CDR3 is built from 16 residues. The CDR3 reads CASSLHRGGVGETQYF. The CDR3 DNA is TGTGCCAGCAGCCTCCACCGGGGGGGGGTCGGAGAGACCCAGTACTTC. Using reference TRBV7-8 and TRBJ2-5 for the parts outside the CDR3, the full variable domain is GAGVSQSPRYKVAKRGQDVALRCDPISGHVSLFWYQQALGQGPEFLTYFQNEAQLDKSGLPSDRFFAERPEGSVSTLKIQRTQQEDSAVYLCASSLHRGGVGETQYFGPGTRLLVL.

The V gene is TRBV4-1, the J gene TRBJ1-1, with 9 bases identical to TRBD1. J was trimmed by 6 bases and V by 0 bases; bases with no gene match: 2. The length of the CDR3 is 14 residues. The germline CDR1 and CDR2 sequences are MGHRA and YSYEKL. The CDR3 is CASSQERTGAEAFF. DNA for the CDR3: TGCGCCAGCAGCCAAGAGAGGACAGGGGCTGAAGCTTTCTTT.

This clone was seen a single time. The chain uses TRBV12-3 or TRBV12-4 and TRBJ1-3; the D gene is possibly TRBD1 (5 bases). CDR3 length: 13 amino acids. V gave up 3 bases and J gave up 9 bases, with 12 bases separating them. The CDR3 nucleotides are TGTGCCAGCAGTTTCGGGGGAGTGGTCACCATATATTTT. Its protein product is CASSFGGVVTIYF.

The chain joins TRBV9 to TRBJ2-7; 7 positions agree with TRBD2. CDR3 size: 16 residues. Germline V gene data show CDR1 as SGDLS and CDR2 as YYNGEE. V trimming: 4 bases; J trimming: 1 base; junction bases outside the gene matches: 11. The CDR3 region is CASSPSRGEGSYEQYF. In nucleotides, the CDR3 is TGTGCCAGCAGCCCGTCAAGAGGGGAGGGATCCTACGAGCAGTACTTC.

This sequence joins TRBV7-2 and TRBJ1-1; D is unclear. Germline assignment: CDR1 SGHTA and CDR2 FQGNSA. The CDR3 contains 14 residues. The V and J ends lost 7 bases and 1 base respectively, with 13 bases between them. The CDR3 DNA sequence: TGTGCCAGCACCTACCCCACCGGGAACACTGAAGCTTTCTTT. This gives the protein CASTYPTGNTEAFF.

The rearrangement links TRBV6-5 to TRBJ2-1; D is unresolved. The CDR3 totals 15 residues. Germline V gives CDR1 MNHEY, CDR2 SVGAGI. V gave up 0 bases and J gave up 0 bases, with 6 bases separating them. CDR3 DNA sequence: TGTGCCAGCAGTTACTCGCCAGGCTCCTACAATGAGCAGTTCTTC. Translation gives CASSYSPGSYNEQFF.

The chain joins TRBV18 to TRBJ1-4; D may be TRBD1 (5 bases). Germline V gene lookup returns CDR1 KGHSH and CDR2 LQKENI. Trimming took 3 bases from V and 7 from J, leaving 15 bases between them. The CDR3 is 15 amino acids. The CDR3 loop reads CASSPGGILGEKLFF. The DNA of the CDR3 is TGTGCCAGCTCACCCGGGGGAATATTAGGTGAAAAACTGTTTTTT.

The chain couples TRBV4-1 to TRBJ1-5; 7 bases are a match to TRBD1. CDR3 length equals 14 residues. Per germline, CDR1 MGHRA and CDR2 YSYEKL. With 6 bases clipped from V and 7 bases from J, the junction kept 9 bases outside the gene matches. CDR3 bases: TGCGCCAGCAGAACTCAGGGGGTTGGGCAGCCCCAGCATTTT. It is translated as CASRTQGVGQPQHF.

The chain links TRBV15 to TRBJ1-4; TRBD1 matches at 11 bases. From germline, CDR1 is LNHNV and CDR2 YYDKDF (reference sequence). V dropped 1 base and J dropped 7; count of bases not matched to a gene: 2. This CDR3 has 15 amino acids. The CDR3 DNA reads TGTGCCACCAGCAGAGTTGGGACAGGGGGTGAAAAACTGTTTTTT. Translated, it gives CATSRVGTGGEKLFF.

The CDR3 loop reads CASSYRPGYGYTF. The CDR3 nucleotides read TGTGCCAGCAGTTACCGGCCAGGCTATGGCTACACCTTC. This chain links TRBV6-2 or TRBV6-3 with TRBJ1-2; D is unresolved. The V end lost 2 bases, the J end lost 4 bases, and 8 bases lay between the germline ends. From germline, CDR1 is MNHEY and CDR2 SVGEGT. This CDR3 is 13 amino acids long.

The chain is built from TRBV4-1 and TRBJ2-1, with TRBD1 matching over 8 bases. The V segment lost 0 bases and the J segment 6 bases; nucleotides outside the gene matches: 7. The germline gives CDR1 MGHRA, CDR2 YSYEKL. The CDR3 consists of 16 residues. The CDR3 reads CASSQDGQGASNEQFF. The CDR3 region has the DNA TGCGCCAGCAGCCAAGACGGGCAGGGGGCTTCCAATGAGCAGTTCTTC.

The chain is built from TRBV5-4 and TRBJ2-3; TRBD1 is a possible D gene (5 bases). Germline assignment: CDR1 SGHNT and CDR2 YYREEE (reference sequence). The CDR3 has 12 residues. Trimming shortened V by 1 base and J by 5 bases, and 5 bases separated the two germline ends. CDR3 nucleotides: TGTGCCAGCAGCTTGCAGGGAGATACGCAGTATTTT. Translation: CASSLQGDTQYF.

V is TRBV29-1 and J is TRBJ1-1; D gene unclear. V gave up 4 bases and J gave up 3 bases, with 9 bases separating them. Germline CDR1 is SQVTM and CDR2 is ANQGSEA. CDR3 length: 12 amino acids. CDR3 bases: TGCAGCGTTGTACGGGTACACACTGAAGCTTTCTTT. Residues: CSVVRVHTEAFF. Based on the CDR3 plus reference TRBV29-1 and TRBJ1-1, the full variable domain is SAVISQKPSRDICQRGTSLTIQCQVDSQVTMMFWYRQQPGQSLTLIATANQGSEATYESGFVIDKFPISRPNLTFSTLTVSNMSPEDSSIYLCSVVRVHTEAFFGQGTRLTVV.

V usage is TRBV10-1 and J usage is TRBJ2-2; 13 bases align to TRBD2. From germline, CDR1 is WNHNN and CDR2 SYGVQD (reference sequence). The V segment lost 6 bases and the J segment 2 bases; nucleotides outside the gene matches: 12. This CDR3 spans 19 amino acids. For the CDR3, the DNA is TGCGCCAGCAGGGCTGGACCTGGACTAGCGGGAGACAACACCGGGGAGCTGTTTTTT. This encodes CASRAGPGLAGDNTGELFF.

The CDR3 region has the DNA TGTGCCATCGGGGTGAACACTGAAGCTTTCTTT. Protein sequence: CAIGVNTEAFF. This sequence joins TRBV6-5 and TRBJ1-1; no reliable D call. Germline V gene sequence: CDR1 MNHEY, CDR2 SVGAGI. Deletions cut 10 bases from V and 0 bases from J, with 6 bases between. The CDR3 covers 11 residues.

This chain connects TRBV4-1 to TRBJ1-1, with TRBD1 matching over 9 bases. The junction had 3 bases not matched to a gene; V was cut back by 3 bases and J by 4 bases. Germline V CDR1 and CDR2: MGHRA, YSYEKL. The CDR3 runs to 14 residues. In DNA, the CDR3 is TGCGCCAGCAGCCACTTGGGACAGGGCACTGAAGCTTTCTTT. It translates to CASSHLGQGTEAFF.